This TCR beta chain was recovered during a study of cytomegalovirus exposure and HLA in healthy donors. Study conclusions and caveats: Earlier findings revealed that most TCR beta V segments proved productive either about 90% or about 30% of the time. Later analysis demonstrated an association between a missense DCLRE1C variant and TCR beta V- and J-gene trimming.

PCR was performed using 60 Vbeta and 13 Jbeta primers. Per the study methods: Later, an analysis found approximately 80 million unique TCR beta chains, and 8.5 million to 12 million of these were shared. Assay used: immunoSEQ multiplex PCR; TCRdb lists only in-frame clones, some missing. The V and J calls and clone size are taken from that table; D and trimming were inferred from the DNA. The table lists over 150,000 clones, around four fifths of them singletons, with 1.3% in the top ten. Trimming removed 4 bases from V and 8 bases from J; junction bases left unmatched: 10. Germline CDR1 and CDR2: SGHDT and YYEEEE. The CDR3 totals 14 residues. Comment on this clone: Its specificity is unknown.

The clonotype was recovered from a woman aged 45-59 years in good health and CMV-seronegative. The rearrangement uses TRBV5-6 and TRBJ1-2; 8 bases align to TRBD1. What was sequenced was PBMCs. The CDR3, as DNA: TGTGCCAGCAGCATGGACAGGGAAATCGGAGGCTACACCTTC. Its translation is CASSMDREIGGYTF.